This T cell receptor beta chain was profiled in a study of CD8 T cells in ankylosing spondylitis. Broader study findings: Seemingly characteristic of ankylosing spondylitis blood was a TCR beta motif consisting of roughly 8 highly homologous variants. Some motif variants were previously reported in reactive arthritis synovial fluid and blood. In peripheral blood, disease-linked CD8+ clones occurred at relatively low frequencies.

The ends lost 1 base at V and 0 bases at J; junction bases unmatched: 6. Germline CDR1 and CDR2: MNHNS and SASEGT. The CDR3 is 16 residues long. In regard to this clonotype: The antigen is unknown.

TCRdb called the 5' RACE reads again in MiXCR, with one record for every CDR3 protein. This table has 300,000 to 400,000 distinct CDR3 sequences, about a fifth appearing once. The sequenced sample consisted of blood, either unsorted or a sorted T cell fraction (not recorded which). The chain combines TRBV6-1 with TRBJ2-7; 7 nucleotides line up with TRBD1. The clonotype was recovered from a male donor with ankylosing spondylitis. CDR3 in amino acids: CASSEEGGPFSYEQYF. The CDR3 DNA is TGTGCCAGCAGTGAAGAAGGGGGCCCCTTCTCCTACGAGCAGTACTTC.